These 14 T cell receptor beta chains originate from one sample sequenced in a study of identical twins. MiXCR, run by TCRdb on the 5' RACE reads, gives a single entry per CDR3 protein. In the table there are about 150,000 distinct CDR3 sequences, under 4.5% of which are singletons. The specimen sequenced was memory T cells sorted from blood. The receptors were sampled from a man in his late teens or twenties in good health.

This clonotype was observed many times. V is TRBV7-2 and J is TRBJ1-1, with a possible D match to TRBD1 (5 bases). This CDR3 region has 15 residues. CDR1 SGHTA and CDR2 FQGNSA come from the germline V gene. V lost 0 bases and J 0 bases, leaving 8 bases between the germline ends. The CDR3 region has the DNA TGTGCCAGCAGCTTAGCGGGACGCCTGAACACTGAAGCTTTCTTT. This sequence encodes CASSLAGRLNTEAFF. Looking up the rest from reference TRBV7-2 and TRBJ1-1 gives the full variable domain: GAGVSQSPSNKVTEKGKDVELRCDPISGHTALYWYRQSLGQGLEFLIYFQGNSAPDKSGLPSDRFSAERTGGSVSTLTIQRTQQEDSAVYLCASSLAGRLNTEAFFGQGTRLTVV.

This clonotype was found many times. The J gene is TRBJ2-4, the V gene TRBV19, with D tentatively TRBD1 or TRBD2 (5 bases each). Germline V gene data show CDR1 as LNHDA and CDR2 as SQIVND (reference sequence). This CDR3 contains 15 residues. Trimming removed 6 bases at V and 9 bases at J, with 21 bases between. The CDR3 sequence: CASSIPGAANAIQYF. CDR3 nucleotide sequence: TGTGCCAGTAGCATACCCGGGGCAGCGAATGCCATTCAGTACTTC.

The V and J genes are TRBV20-1 and TRBJ1-2; D remains unclear. Germline CDR1 is DFQATT and CDR2 is SNEGSKA (reference sequence). The CDR3 is 12 amino acids. The CDR3 loop reads CRLPRANYGYTF. CDR3 in DNA: TGCAGATTGCCCAGAGCTAACTATGGCTACACCTTC.

This clonotype was detected ten times or more. DNA of the CDR3: TGTGCCACCAGCAGTCAGGGAACCAAAAACATTCAGTACTTC. Encoded protein: CATSSQGTKNIQYF. The chain joins TRBV15 to TRBJ2-4; perhaps TRBD1 as D (5 bases). Trimming removed 3 bases at V and 2 bases at J, with 8 bases between. The CDR3 covers 14 residues. CDR1 is LNHNV, CDR2 YYDKDF, per germline (reference sequence).

This clonotype was observed at least ten times. The chain couples TRBV12-3 or TRBV12-4 to TRBJ1-5, with TRBD1 matching over 9 bases. The CDR3 is made up of 15 amino acids. Trimming cost V 3 bases and J 5 bases; bases outside gene matches: 5. CDR3 bases: TGTGCCAGCAGTTTGGCCGGGACAGGGCATCAGCCCCAGCATTTT. Its protein product is CASSLAGTGHQPQHF.

This clonotype was recorded at least ten times. The genes are TRBV6-2 or TRBV6-3 and TRBJ2-1; D unclear. V was cut by 3 bases and J by 8 bases, with 5 bases left in between. This CDR3 comprises 11 residues. Per the germline V gene, CDR1 is MNHEY and CDR2 is SVGEGT. The CDR3 spells CASSYSHEQFF. CDR3 nucleotide sequence: TGTGCCAGCAGTTATTCCCATGAGCAGTTCTTC.

This clonotype occurred many times. In nucleotides, the CDR3 is TGTGCCACCAGCAGCAAAAGGAGACTAGACAATGAGCAGTTCTTC. Translation: CATSSKRRLDNEQFF. V usage is TRBV15 and J usage is TRBJ2-1, with a tentative D call TRBD2 (6 bases). V was clipped by 3 bases and J by 5 bases, with 14 bases between them. This CDR3 comprises 15 residues. The V gene's germline CDR1 is LNHNV and CDR2 YYDKDF (reference sequence). The whole variable domain, filled in from reference TRBV15 and TRBJ2-1, reads DAMVIQNPRYQVTQFGKPVTLSCSQTLNHNVMYWYQQKSSQAPKLLFHYYDKDFNNEADTPDNFQSRRPNTSFCFLDIRSPGLGDTAMYLCATSSKRRLDNEQFFGPGTRLTVL.

Many counts were recorded for this clonotype. The chain carries TRBV5-6 and TRBJ2-1, with a possible D match to TRBD2 (5 bases). The CDR3 is 12 amino acids. Between the trimmed V and J ends, which lost 0 bases and 12 bases, there was a span of 10 bases. Germline values: CDR1 SGHDT, CDR2 YYEEEE. This chain's CDR3 is CASSLDSRGQFF. CDR3 DNA: TGTGCCAGCAGCTTGGACTCACGGGGGCAGTTCTTC.

This clonotype was counted many times. In DNA, the CDR3 is TGTGCCAGCAGGACTGAGACAGGGACGTCCTACGAGCAGTACTTC. Translating it yields CASRTETGTSYEQYF. This chain links TRBV6-1 with TRBJ2-7; 7 nucleotides match TRBD1. The germline CDR1 and CDR2 sequences are MNHNS and SASEGT. V lost 6 bases and J lost 1; bases outside the gene matches: 9. CDR3 length: 15 amino acids.

This clonotype was detected ten times or more. The chain combines TRBV29-1 with TRBJ2-7; D tentatively fits TRBD1 or TRBD2 (6 bases each). Germline CDR1 is SQVTM and CDR2 is ANQGSEA. The V end was cut by 4 bases, the J end by 5 bases, with 12 bases between. This CDR3 region has 12 residues. The CDR3 spells CSVGQGRNEQYF. CDR3 DNA sequence: TGCAGCGTTGGGCAGGGGAGGAACGAGCAGTACTTC.

At least ten counts were recorded for this clonotype. J is TRBJ2-3 and V is TRBV30; D is unclear. CDR3 length equals 12 residues. CDR1 and CDR2 (germline): GTSNPN, SVGIG (reference sequence). V was pared by 2 bases and J by 1 base, with 4 bases between. CDR3 residues: CAWSRGTDTQYF. DNA for the CDR3: TGTGCCTGGAGTAGGGGCACAGATACGCAGTATTTT.

At least ten counts were recorded for this clonotype. CDR3 loop: CSAGGPNTEAFF. The CDR3 DNA follows: TGCAGCGCTGGGGGGCCGAACACTGAAGCTTTCTTT. The chain is built from TRBV29-1 and TRBJ1-1; D is possibly TRBD1 (6 bases). Germline CDR1 and CDR2: SQVTM and ANQGSEA. The CDR3 totals 12 residues. V was pared by 7 bases and J by 1 base, with 10 bases between.

Ten or more counts support this clonotype. The chain is built from TRBV29-1 and TRBJ2-7, with D unresolved. Germline V CDR1 and CDR2: SQVTM, ANQGSEA. The germline V and J ends were trimmed by 3 bases and 6 bases, with 9 bases remaining between them. The CDR3 is made up of 11 amino acids. CDR3 amino acids: CSVDNLGEQYF. The CDR3 DNA reads as TGCAGCGTTGACAACCTGGGCGAGCAGTACTTC.

This clonotype has at least ten counts. This chain's CDR3 is CASSFTRAQETQYF. The CDR3 DNA reads TGTGCCAGCAGCTTCACTCGGGCTCAAGAGACCCAGTACTTC. This chain joins TRBV7-9 and TRBJ2-5, with D unclear. V was shortened by 3 bases and J by 2 bases, with 10 bases between the two germline ends. Germline V gene data show CDR1 as SEHNR and CDR2 as FQNEAQ (reference sequence). This CDR3 has 14 amino acids.